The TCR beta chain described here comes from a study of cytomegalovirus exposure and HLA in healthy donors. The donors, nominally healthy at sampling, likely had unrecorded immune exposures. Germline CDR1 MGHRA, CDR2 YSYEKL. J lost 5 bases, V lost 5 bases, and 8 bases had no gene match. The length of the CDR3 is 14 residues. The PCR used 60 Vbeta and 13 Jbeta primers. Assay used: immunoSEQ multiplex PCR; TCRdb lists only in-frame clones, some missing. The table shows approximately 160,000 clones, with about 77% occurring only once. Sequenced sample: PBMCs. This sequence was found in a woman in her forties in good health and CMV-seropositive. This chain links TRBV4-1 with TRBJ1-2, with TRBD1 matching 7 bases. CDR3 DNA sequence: TGCGCCAGCAGCGGACGACAGGGTAGTTATGGCTACACCTTC. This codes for CASSGRQGSYGYTF.